Within the sample, the clone carrying this T cell receptor (beta chain) is medium-sized. Its target is not known. Regarding time point: sample taken at primary tumor resection. The donors, around 72 patients with untreated early-stage non-small cell lung cancer, provided the samples. Extraction of whole RNA from tumor, nontumor lung or frozen PBMC preceded unsorted sequencing. The sample is drawn from a study of spatial heterogeneity in lung cancer. General study findings and limits: Tracking of tumor mutation counts was seen in expanded intratumoral alpha and beta TCR counts.

V lost 3 bases and J 4 bases, leaving 10 bases between the germline ends. There are 13 residues in the CDR3. Germline-derived CDR1 and CDR2 are DFQATT and SNEGSKA (reference sequence). Via MiXCR, TCRdb re-called the 5' RACE reads, giving one row per CDR3 protein. Here the sample spans 10,000 to 12,000 distinct CDR3 sequences, around 11% being singletons. The chain employs TRBV20-1 and TRBJ1-3; D call uncertain. The sequence was obtained from a female donor with early-stage non-small cell lung cancer. Sequenced material: lung tumor tissue, taken at surgery. The CDR3 DNA follows: TGCAGTGCTAGTCCGGGATGGGGAAACACCATATATTTT. Protein: CSASPGWGNTIYF.